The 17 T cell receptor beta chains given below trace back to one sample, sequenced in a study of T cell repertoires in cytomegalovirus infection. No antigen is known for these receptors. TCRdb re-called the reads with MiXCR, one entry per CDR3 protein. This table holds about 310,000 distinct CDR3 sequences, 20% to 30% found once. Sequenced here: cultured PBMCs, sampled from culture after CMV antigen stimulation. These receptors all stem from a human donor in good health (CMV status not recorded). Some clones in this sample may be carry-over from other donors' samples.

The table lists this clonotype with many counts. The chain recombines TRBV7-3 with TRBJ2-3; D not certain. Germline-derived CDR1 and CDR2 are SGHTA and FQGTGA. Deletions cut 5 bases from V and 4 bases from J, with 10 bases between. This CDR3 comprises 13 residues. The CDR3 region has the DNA TGTGCCAGCAGCCTCCAAAGTCCAGATACGCAGTATTTT. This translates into CASSLQSPDTQYF.

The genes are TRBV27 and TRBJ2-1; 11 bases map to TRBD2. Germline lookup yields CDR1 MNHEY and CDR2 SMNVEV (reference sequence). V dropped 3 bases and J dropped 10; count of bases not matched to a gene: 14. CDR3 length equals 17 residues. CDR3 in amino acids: CASSFGVAGGPVGEQFF. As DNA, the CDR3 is TGTGCCAGCAGTTTTGGGGTAGCGGGAGGGCCGGTTGGGGAGCAGTTCTTC.

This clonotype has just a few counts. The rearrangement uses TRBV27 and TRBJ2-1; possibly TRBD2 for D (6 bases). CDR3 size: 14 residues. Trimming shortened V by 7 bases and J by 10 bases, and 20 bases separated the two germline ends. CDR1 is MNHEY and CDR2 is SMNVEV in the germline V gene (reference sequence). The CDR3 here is CASTDLRDSQEQFF. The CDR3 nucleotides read TGTGCCAGCACCGATTTGAGGGACTCCCAGGAGCAGTTCTTC.

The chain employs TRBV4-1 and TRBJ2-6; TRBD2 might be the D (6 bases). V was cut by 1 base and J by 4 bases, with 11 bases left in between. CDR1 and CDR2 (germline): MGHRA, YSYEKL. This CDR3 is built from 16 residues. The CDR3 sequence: CASSQVRGTGANVLTF. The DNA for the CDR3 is TGCGCCAGCAGCCAAGTTCGGGGGACCGGGGCCAACGTCCTGACTTTC.

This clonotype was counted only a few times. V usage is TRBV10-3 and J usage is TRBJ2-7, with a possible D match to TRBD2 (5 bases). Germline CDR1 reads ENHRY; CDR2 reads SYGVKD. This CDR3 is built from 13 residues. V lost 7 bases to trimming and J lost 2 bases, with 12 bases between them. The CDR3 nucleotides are TGTGCCATCAATGGAGGCTTACCCTACGAGCAGTACTTC. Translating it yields CAINGGLPYEQYF.

In DNA, the CDR3 is TGTGCCACCAGCAGAGGAGGGGGAGCGAACTATGGCTACACCTTC. Translation gives CATSRGGGANYGYTF. The chain recombines TRBV15 with TRBJ1-2; D perhaps matches TRBD1 (6 bases). This CDR3 contains 15 residues. Trimming pared 1 base from V and 2 bases from J, leaving 11 bases between. Germline CDR1 is LNHNV and CDR2 is YYDKDF (reference sequence).

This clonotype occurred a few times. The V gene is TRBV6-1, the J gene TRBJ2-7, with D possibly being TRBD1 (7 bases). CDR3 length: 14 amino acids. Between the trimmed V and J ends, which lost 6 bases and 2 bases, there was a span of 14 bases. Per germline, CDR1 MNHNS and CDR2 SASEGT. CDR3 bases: TGTGCCAGCAGCCGCGGGGACAGAACCTACGAGCAGTACTTC. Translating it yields CASSRGDRTYEQYF.

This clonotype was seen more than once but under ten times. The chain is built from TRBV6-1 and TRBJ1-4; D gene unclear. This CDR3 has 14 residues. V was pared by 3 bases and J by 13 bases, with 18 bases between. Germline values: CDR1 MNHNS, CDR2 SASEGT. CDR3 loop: CASSDAFGREALFF. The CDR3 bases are TGTGCCAGCAGTGACGCCTTTGGTAGGGAAGCACTGTTTTTT.

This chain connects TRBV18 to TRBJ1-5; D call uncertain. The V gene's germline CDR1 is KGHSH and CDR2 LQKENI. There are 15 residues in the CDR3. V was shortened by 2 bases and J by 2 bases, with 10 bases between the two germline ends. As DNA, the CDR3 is TGTGCCAGCTCACCATTTCACCAGGGCAATCAGCCCCAGCATTTT. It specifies CASSPFHQGNQPQHF.

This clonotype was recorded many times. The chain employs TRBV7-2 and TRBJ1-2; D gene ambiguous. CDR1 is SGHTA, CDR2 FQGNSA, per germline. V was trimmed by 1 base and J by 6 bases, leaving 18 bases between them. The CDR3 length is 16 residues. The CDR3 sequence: CASSLDVGRGIDGYTF. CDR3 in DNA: TGTGCCAGCAGCTTAGATGTAGGGCGGGGTATCGATGGCTACACCTTC.

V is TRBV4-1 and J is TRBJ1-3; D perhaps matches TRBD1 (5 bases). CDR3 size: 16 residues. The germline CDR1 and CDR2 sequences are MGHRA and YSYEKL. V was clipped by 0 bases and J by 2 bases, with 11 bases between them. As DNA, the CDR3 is TGCGCCAGCAGCCAAGATCTCGGGGGGGCTGGAAACACCATATATTTT. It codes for CASSQDLGGAGNTIYF.

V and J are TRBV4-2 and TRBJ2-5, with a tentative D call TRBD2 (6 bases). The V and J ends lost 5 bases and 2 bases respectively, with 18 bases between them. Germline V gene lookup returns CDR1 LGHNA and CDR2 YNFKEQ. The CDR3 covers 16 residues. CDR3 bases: TGTGCCAGCAGCGGCCGCGGGGCGAGGAGACAAGAGACCCAGTACTTC. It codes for CASSGRGARRQETQYF.

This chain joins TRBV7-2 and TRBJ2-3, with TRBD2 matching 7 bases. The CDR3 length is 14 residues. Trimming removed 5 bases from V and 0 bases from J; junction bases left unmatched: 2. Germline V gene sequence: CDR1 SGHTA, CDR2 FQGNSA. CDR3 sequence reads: CASSISGSTDTQYF. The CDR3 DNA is TGTGCCAGCAGCATTAGCGGGAGCACAGATACGCAGTATTTT.

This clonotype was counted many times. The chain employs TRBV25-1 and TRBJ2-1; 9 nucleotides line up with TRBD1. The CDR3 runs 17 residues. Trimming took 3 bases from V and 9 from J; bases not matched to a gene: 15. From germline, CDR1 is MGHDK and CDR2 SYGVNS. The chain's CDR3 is CASSDPAGTGMVSEQFF. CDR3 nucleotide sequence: TGTGCCAGCAGTGATCCAGCCGGGACAGGGATGGTCAGTGAGCAGTTCTTC.

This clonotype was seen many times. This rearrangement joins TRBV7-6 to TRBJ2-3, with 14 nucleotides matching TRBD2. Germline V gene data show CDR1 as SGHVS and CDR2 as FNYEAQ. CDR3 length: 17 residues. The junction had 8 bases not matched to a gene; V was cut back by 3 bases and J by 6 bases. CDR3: CASSFGLAGGAADTQYF. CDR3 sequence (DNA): TGTGCCAGCAGCTTTGGACTAGCGGGAGGTGCTGCGGATACGCAGTATTTT.

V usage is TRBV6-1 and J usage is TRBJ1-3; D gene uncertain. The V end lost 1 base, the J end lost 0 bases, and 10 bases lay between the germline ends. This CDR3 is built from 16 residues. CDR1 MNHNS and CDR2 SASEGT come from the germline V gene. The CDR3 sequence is CASSEVGTRSGNTIYF. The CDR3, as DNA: TGTGCCAGCAGTGAAGTAGGTACCCGCTCTGGAAACACCATATATTTT.

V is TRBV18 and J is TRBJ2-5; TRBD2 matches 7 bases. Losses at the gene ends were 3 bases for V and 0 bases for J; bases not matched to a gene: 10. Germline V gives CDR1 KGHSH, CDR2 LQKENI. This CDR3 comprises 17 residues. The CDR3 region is CASSPLRTSEYQETQYF. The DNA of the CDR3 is TGTGCCAGCTCACCCCTGCGCACTAGCGAGTACCAAGAGACCCAGTACTTC.